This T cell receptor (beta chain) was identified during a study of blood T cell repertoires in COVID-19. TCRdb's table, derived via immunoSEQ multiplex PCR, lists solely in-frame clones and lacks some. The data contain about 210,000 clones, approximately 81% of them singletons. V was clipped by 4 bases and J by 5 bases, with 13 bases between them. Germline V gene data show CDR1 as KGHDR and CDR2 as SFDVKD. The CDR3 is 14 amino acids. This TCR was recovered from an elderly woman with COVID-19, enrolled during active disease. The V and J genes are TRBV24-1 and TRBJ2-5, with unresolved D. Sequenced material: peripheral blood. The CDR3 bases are TGTGCCACCAGTGAGTCCCCGGGTTTCGAGACCCAGTACTTC. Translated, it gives CATSESPGFETQYF.